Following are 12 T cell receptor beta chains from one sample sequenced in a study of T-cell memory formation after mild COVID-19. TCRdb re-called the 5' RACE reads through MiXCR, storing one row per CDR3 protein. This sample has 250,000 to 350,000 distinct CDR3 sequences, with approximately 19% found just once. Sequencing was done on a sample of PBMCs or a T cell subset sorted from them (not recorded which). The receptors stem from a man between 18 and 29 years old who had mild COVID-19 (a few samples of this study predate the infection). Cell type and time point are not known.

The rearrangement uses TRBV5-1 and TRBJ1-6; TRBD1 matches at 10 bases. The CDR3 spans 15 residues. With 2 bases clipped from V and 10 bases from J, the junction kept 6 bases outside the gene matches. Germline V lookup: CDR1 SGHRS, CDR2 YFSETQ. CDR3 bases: TGCGCCAGCAGCTTTACCGGGACAGGGGACTCACCCCTCCACTTT. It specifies CASSFTGTGDSPLHF.

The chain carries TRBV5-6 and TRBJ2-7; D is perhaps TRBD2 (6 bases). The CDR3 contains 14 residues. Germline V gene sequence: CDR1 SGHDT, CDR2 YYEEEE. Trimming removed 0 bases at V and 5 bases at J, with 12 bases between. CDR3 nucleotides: TGTGCCAGCAGCTTGGAACGCGGGACTGACGAGCAGTACTTC. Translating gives CASSLERGTDEQYF.

The CDR3 loop is CSAPDSGAPYEQYV. CDR3 nucleotide sequence: TGCAGTGCGCCAGATTCGGGGGCCCCTTACGAGCAGTACGTC. The chain links TRBV20-1 to TRBJ2-7, with D possibly called TRBD1 or TRBD2 (6 bases each). There are 14 residues in the CDR3. Trimming removed 6 bases at V and 4 bases at J, with 19 bases between. Germline V gives CDR1 DFQATT, CDR2 SNEGSKA (reference sequence).

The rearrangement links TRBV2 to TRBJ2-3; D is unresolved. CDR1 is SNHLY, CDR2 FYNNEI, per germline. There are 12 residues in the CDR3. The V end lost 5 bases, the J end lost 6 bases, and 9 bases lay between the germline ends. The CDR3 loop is CASSWIRDTQYF. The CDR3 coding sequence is TGTGCCAGCAGTTGGATTCGTGATACGCAGTATTTT.

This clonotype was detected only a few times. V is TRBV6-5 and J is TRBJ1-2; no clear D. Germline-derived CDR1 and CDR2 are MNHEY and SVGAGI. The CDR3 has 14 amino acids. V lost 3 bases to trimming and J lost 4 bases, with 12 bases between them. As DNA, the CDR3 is TGTGCCAGCAGTTATGACGCTGGCCCCTATGGCTACACCTTC. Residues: CASSYDAGPYGYTF.

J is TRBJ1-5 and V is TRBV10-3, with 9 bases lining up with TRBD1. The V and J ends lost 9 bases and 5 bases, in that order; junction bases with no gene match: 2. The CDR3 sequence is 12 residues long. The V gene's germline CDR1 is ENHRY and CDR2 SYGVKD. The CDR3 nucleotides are TGTGCCATAAGACAGGGGGATCAGCCCCAGCATTTT. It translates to CAIRQGDQPQHF.

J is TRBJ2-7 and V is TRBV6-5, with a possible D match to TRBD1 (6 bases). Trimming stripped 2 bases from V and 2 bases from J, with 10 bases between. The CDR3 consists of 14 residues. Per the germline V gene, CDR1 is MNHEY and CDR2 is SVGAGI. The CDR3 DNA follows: TGTGCCAGCAGTTACGGAAGGGGGACCTACGAGCAGTACTTC. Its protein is CASSYGRGTYEQYF.

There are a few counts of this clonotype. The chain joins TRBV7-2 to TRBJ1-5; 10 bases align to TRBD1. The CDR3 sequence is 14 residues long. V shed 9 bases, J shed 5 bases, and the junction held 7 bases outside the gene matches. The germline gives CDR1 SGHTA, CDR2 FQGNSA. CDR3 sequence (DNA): TGTGCCAGTGCACGGACAGGGGGGGATCAGCCCCAGCATTTT. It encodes CASARTGGDQPQHF.

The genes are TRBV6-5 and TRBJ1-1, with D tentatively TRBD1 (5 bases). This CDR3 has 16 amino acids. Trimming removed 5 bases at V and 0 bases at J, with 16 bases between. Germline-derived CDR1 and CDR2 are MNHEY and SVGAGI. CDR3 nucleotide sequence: TGTGCCAGCAGTCCCTCCCCCTGGGGCATGAACACTGAAGCTTTCTTT. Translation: CASSPSPWGMNTEAFF.

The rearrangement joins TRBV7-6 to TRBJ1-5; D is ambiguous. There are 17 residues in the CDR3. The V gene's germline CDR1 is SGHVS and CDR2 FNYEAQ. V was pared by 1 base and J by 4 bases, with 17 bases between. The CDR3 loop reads CASSLESGRTPNQPQHF. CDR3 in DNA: TGTGCCAGCAGCTTAGAGTCGGGCAGGACCCCAAATCAGCCCCAGCATTTT.

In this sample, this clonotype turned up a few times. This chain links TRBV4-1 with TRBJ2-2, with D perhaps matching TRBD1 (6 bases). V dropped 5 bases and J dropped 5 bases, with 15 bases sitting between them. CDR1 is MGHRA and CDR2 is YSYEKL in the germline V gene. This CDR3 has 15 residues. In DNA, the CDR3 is TGCGCCAGCAGCTTGGGGGCTGCGTGGACCGGGGAGCTGTTTTTT. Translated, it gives CASSLGAAWTGELFF.

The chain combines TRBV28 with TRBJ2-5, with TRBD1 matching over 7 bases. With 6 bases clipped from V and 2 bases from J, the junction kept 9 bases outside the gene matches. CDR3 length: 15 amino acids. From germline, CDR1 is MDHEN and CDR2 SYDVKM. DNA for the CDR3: TGTGCCAGCAGCCGACTGACAGGGAATCAAGAGACCCAGTACTTC. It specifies CASSRLTGNQETQYF. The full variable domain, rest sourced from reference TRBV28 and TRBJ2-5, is DVKVTQSSRYLVKRTGEKVFLECVQDMDHENMFWYRQDPGLGLRLIYFSYDVKMKEKGDIPEGYSVSREKKERFSLILESASTNQTSMYLCASSRLTGNQETQYFGPGTRLLVL.